The entry that follows covers one T cell receptor (beta chain) sequence. This clone was seen only once. Its antigen is unknown. No much larger clone exists at a distance of one base, and base qualities are not known. These data come from a study of control samples from healthy donors and cancer patients (dated by TCRdb to about 2020). Based on the germline V gene, the CDR1 and CDR2 sequences are MDHEN and SYDVKM. V loses 4 bases of germline sequence and J loses 7 bases, and the interval between the two ends is 19 bases. Spanning cysteine to phenylalanine, the CDR3 consists of 15 amino acids. The CDR3 DNA has 45 bases and is translated from base 1. The library was prepared using the immunoSEQ multiplex PCR assay. TCRdb took this table from immuneACCESS and kept in-frame rearrangements with V and J called. Such tables lack part of the clones; where checked against another copy, unresolved V genes explain under half of the gap, and the rest is unexplained. Recorded for this sample are around 150,000 clones; 96% of them occurred a single time. The top ten clones comprise 0.85% to 1.3% of the sample.

The V and J genes are TRBV28 and TRBJ1-1; perhaps TRBD1 is the D gene, with 6 bases matching. The sequenced material came from blood. The TCR originated in a woman aged 25-40 years in good health. CDR3 protein: CASSSLEVGHHEAFF. Here is the DNA: TGTGCCAGCAGTTCATTGGAGGTGGGACACCATGAAGCTTTCTTT.